This T cell receptor beta chain was captured by sequencing in a study of T cell responses to AZD1222 COVID-19 vaccine. Germline assignment: CDR1 SGHVS and CDR2 FQNEAQ. V was clipped by 5 bases and J by 0 bases, with 11 bases between them. The CDR3 spans 14 residues. The count of this clone is one. Its matching antigen is unknown. TCRdb keeps only in-frame clones here, not all; method: immunoSEQ multiplex PCR. Counted here are fewer than 200,000 clones, approximately 90% occurring once; the ten biggest clones make up about 1.9%. Overall study findings and caveats: Unmutated variant regions reportedly attract nearly half of all spike-specific TCRs. Spike-specific TCR breadth and depth went up after people got two AZD1222 doses. Distributed over spike, vaccine-associated CD4 TCRs predominated at 160-218 and 743-854. It was only a handful of AZD1222 recipients who were seropositive at baseline.

This chain connects TRBV7-8 to TRBJ2-7; no definite D call. Sequenced material: peripheral blood, taken on day 0 of AZD1222 vaccination. The source of this sequence is an adult in good health. The CDR3: CASSRDGPSYEQYF. As DNA, the CDR3 is TGTGCCAGCAGCCGAGACGGGCCCTCCTACGAGCAGTACTTC.